Listed below are T cell receptor beta chains from one sample, sequenced in a study of PD-1 blockade in classical Hodgkin lymphoma. Here immunoSEQ multiplex PCR was the method, and the copy in TCRdb shows in-frame clones only, minus some. The sample includes about 25,000 clones, over 80% of them seen just once. The sample in question was CD4+ T cells from blood, obtained before the fourth cycle of nivolumab. These receptors were collected from a human donor with classical Hodgkin lymphoma. Both conserved end residues are part of each CDR3. A D gene is named only where the DNA matches it firmly. Only some rows state a clone size, as once, few, many or a class for expanded clones.

v_gene,abundance,d_gene,j_gene,CDR3nt,CDR3aa
TRBV19,-,-,TRBJ1-2,TGTGCCAGTAGTATACGAGGTTCTTTCGGCAACTATGGCTACACCTTC,CASSIRGSFGNYGYTF
TRBV7-2,-,-,TRBJ1-1,TGTGCCAGCAGCTTTGGTGAGGGGCGCGCTATCACTGAAGCTTTCTTT,CASSFGEGRAITEAFF
TRBV9,-,TRBD1,TRBJ2-3,TGTGCCAGCAGCGTGATGGACAGGGGAAGTGCAGATACGCAGTATTTT,CASSVMDRGSADTQYF
TRBV5-8,-,-,TRBJ1-1,TGTGCCAGCAGCCTGCAGACGGAAGCTTTCTTT,CASSLQTEAFF
TRBV7-2,-,TRBD1,TRBJ2-5,TGTGCCAGCAGCCCCCGGGACAGGGGTGAGACCCAGTACTTC,CASSPRDRGETQYF
TRBV19,-,-,TRBJ1-2,TGTGCCAGTAGTATTAGGGACTATGGCTACACCTTC,CASSIRDYGYTF
TRBV7-9,-,-,TRBJ1-3,TGTGCCAGCAGCCCACCCGCGGGTGGAAACACCATATATTTT,CASSPPAGGNTIYF
TRBV7-3,-,TRBD1,TRBJ1-2,TGTGCCAGCACCCTAAAGGGCCAGGGGGGGATTGGCTACACCTTC,CASTLKGQGGIGYTF
TRBV4-3,once,TRBD1,TRBJ1-1,TGCGCCAGCAGCCATTACGGGACAGGGGTTACTCTCTTT,CASSHYGTGVTLF
TRBV5-1,-,TRBD2,TRBJ2-2,TGCGCCAGCAGCCCCGGGGGGGGAGAGAACACCGGGGAGCTGTTTTTT,CASSPGGGENTGELFF
TRBV6-6,-,-,TRBJ1-6,TGTGCCAGCAGTTCACAGGGCTGGGGTAATTCACCCCTCCACTTT,CASSSQGWGNSPLHF
TRBV29-1,medium-sized,-,TRBJ1-3,TGCAGCGTTTCCCAAGACACCATATATTTT,CSVSQDTIYF
TRBV11-3,-,-,TRBJ2-7,TGTGCCAGCAGCTTAGTGTCACACAAGCCATCCTACGAGCAGTACTTC,CASSLVSHKPSYEQYF
TRBV21-1,-,-,TRBJ2-1,TGTGCCAGCAGCAAATCTTCCTCGGCAGGCCTCTATGAGCAGTTCTTC,CASSKSSSAGLYEQFF
TRBV7-8,-,TRBD2,TRBJ2-3,TGTGCCAGCAGCTTAGGGGCCGGGACTAGCGGGGGTACGCAGTATTTT,CASSLGAGTSGGTQYF
TRBV4-3,-,-,TRBJ2-3,TGCGCCAGCAGCCAACAGGGTCCCCCTAGCACAGATACGCAGTATTTT,CASSQQGPPSTDTQYF